Listed below are T cell receptor beta chains from one sample, sequenced in a study of T cells in Graves' hyperthyroidism and ophthalmopathy. From the multiplex PCR reads, TCRdb called clonotypes with MiXCR, one entry per CDR3 protein. The table has 350,000 to 400,000 distinct CDR3 sequences, about 18% seen once. The specimen was blood. These receptors came from a woman aged 18-29 years with Graves' hyperthyroidism. Each CDR3 is given with its conserved first and last residue. D genes are given only for firm matches. A row's size may be missing; if present it is once, few, many or a size class.

j_gene,v_gene,abundance,d_gene,CDR3nt,CDR3aa
TRBJ2-7,TRBV20-1,many,TRBD1,TGCAGTGCTAGGGTCCCCCTCGACAGGGGGGTCCACGAGCAGTACTTC,CSARVPLDRGVHEQYF
TRBJ1-5,TRBV30,many,.,TGTGCCTGGAGTTTGAGGAATCAGCCCCAGCATTTT,CAWSLRNQPQHF
TRBJ2-7,TRBV7-9,.,.,TGTGCCAGCAGCTTGGGGCGATCACAGGCTGGTGAGCAGCACTTC,CASSLGRSQAGEQHF
TRBJ2-7,TRBV2,many,.,TGTGCCAGCAGCCAACAGGACGAGCAGTACTTC,CASSQQDEQYF
TRBJ2-2,TRBV5-1,many,.,TGCGCCTCGATGGCGGGGAACACCGGGGAGCTGTTTTTT,CASMAGNTGELFF
TRBJ2-5,TRBV15,many,.,TGTGCCACCAGCATACCTGGGTTAGAAGAGACCCAGTACTTC,CATSIPGLEETQYF
TRBJ1-1,TRBV7-8,many,.,TGTGCCAGCAGCTTTATGGAAACTGAAGCTTTCTTT,CASSFMETEAFF
TRBJ1-1,TRBV6-2/TRBV6-3,.,.,TGTGCCAGCAGCTCTGCACCAGGTAGGCCAACCATGAACACTGAAGCTTTCTTT,CASSSAPGRPTMNTEAFF
TRBJ1-2,TRBV9,many,.,TGTGCCTCAGCAGCCTCCCTCTGGGGGGCAGCGGATGGCTACACCTTC,CASAASLWGAADGYTF
TRBJ1-6,TRBV15,.,.,TGTGCCACCAGCAGAGATCTAAATTCACCCCTCCACTTT,CATSRDLNSPLHF
TRBJ1-1,TRBV2,.,.,TGTGCCAGCATTCCTCCTGCAGCCCCCACTGAAGCTTTCTTT,CASIPPAAPTEAFF
TRBJ1-5,TRBV2,many,TRBD1,TGTGCCAGCATGCCCGATGGGACAGGGGGCTTAAGTCAGCCCCAGCATTTT,CASMPDGTGGLSQPQHF
TRBJ1-2,TRBV5-1,many,.,TGCGCCAGCAGTACGGATCTCCATGGCTACACCTTC,CASSTDLHGYTF
TRBJ1-5,TRBV4-1,many,.,TGCGCCAGCAGCCAACTGACAGGCCGGGATCAGCCCCAGCATTTT,CASSQLTGRDQPQHF
TRBJ1-2,TRBV25-1,many,TRBD1,TGTGCCAGCAGTGATTGGGACAGGGTCTATGGCTACACCTTC,CASSDWDRVYGYTF
TRBJ1-5,TRBV6-5,many,TRBD1,TGTGCCAGCAGAACGAACAGGGGTGGCAATCAGCCCCAGCATTTT,CASRTNRGGNQPQHF
TRBJ1-1,TRBV6-1,.,.,TGTGCCAGCAGGGGCGCGGGTTTCATGAACACTGAAGCTTTCTTT,CASRGAGFMNTEAFF
TRBJ2-5,TRBV7-9,once,TRBD2,TGTGCCAGCAGCATGACTAGCAGCGAGACCCAGTACTTC,CASSMTSSETQYF
TRBJ1-2,TRBV20-1,many,.,TGCAGTGCTCCTCCTGAGGGGGGCAACTATGGCTACACCTTC,CSAPPEGGNYGYTF
TRBJ1-1,TRBV6-1,many,.,TGTGCCAGCAGTGAACCACGGGGAAGTCTTGCTGAAGCTTTCTTT,CASSEPRGSLAEAFF
TRBJ2-7,TRBV25-1,.,.,TGTGCCAGCAGTGGGTCGGTTTCCTACGAGCAGTACTTC,CASSGSVSYEQYF
TRBJ1-1,TRBV28,many,.,TGTGCCAGCAACGTACAGGGGAACACTGAAGCTTTCTTT,CASNVQGNTEAFF
TRBJ1-1,TRBV5-1,.,TRBD1,TGCGCCAGCAGCCTATCCGGGACAGGGCGTGCGAACACTGAAGCTTTCTTT,CASSLSGTGRANTEAFF
TRBJ1-6,TRBV18,few,.,TGTGCCAGTACCGGGACATATAATTCACCCCTCCACTTT,CASTGTYNSPLHF
TRBJ1-1,TRBV6-5,many,.,TGTGCCAGCAGTTATCGGCCCCCGGGGACTGAAGCTTTCTTT,CASSYRPPGTEAFF
TRBJ1-2,TRBV10-3,many,.,TGTGCCATCAGTGACCCACTGGGCGGGAAAGGCTACACCTTC,CAISDPLGGKGYTF
TRBJ1-2,TRBV29-1,many,TRBD1,TGCAGCGTGGTGGCGGAGGGGGCGAGGAGTAACTATGGCTACACCTTC,CSVVAEGARSNYGYTF
TRBJ2-7,TRBV6-5,.,.,TGTGCCACCGGTTGGGATGCGTACTTC,CATGWDAYF
TRBJ1-2,TRBV30,many,.,TGTGCCTGGAGTGCCGCCGGGACTAACTATGGCTACACCTTC,CAWSAAGTNYGYTF
TRBJ1-2,TRBV20-1,.,.,TGCAGTGCTAGAGATAATGGGTATGGCTACACCTTC,CSARDNGYGYTF
TRBJ2-5,TRBV6-2/TRBV6-3,many,TRBD2,TGTGCCAGCAGTTTACATATGCGGGGGGGCTTCGAGACCCAGTACTTC,CASSLHMRGGFETQYF
TRBJ1-2,TRBV15,many,.,TGTGCCTCGAAAAGTGATAGCTATGGCTACACCTTC,CASKSDSYGYTF
TRBJ1-2,TRBV27,many,TRBD1,TGTGCCAGCAGTTTACAGGGGGGGAACTATGGCTACACCTTC,CASSLQGGNYGYTF
TRBJ1-1,TRBV3-1,.,.,TGTGCCAGCAGCCAAGATTTCGCGGCAGCACGAGGAGCTTTCTTT,CASSQDFAAARGAFF
TRBJ2-7,TRBV5-1,many,TRBD2,TGCGCCAGCAGCTCTACTCCGGCGGGGGAACACTACGAGCAGTACTTC,CASSSTPAGEHYEQYF
TRBJ2-5,TRBV4-1,.,TRBD2,TGCGCCAGCAGCCAAGAGTCTATAGCGGGGGGGCCTAGAGAGACCCAGTACTTC,CASSQESIAGGPRETQYF